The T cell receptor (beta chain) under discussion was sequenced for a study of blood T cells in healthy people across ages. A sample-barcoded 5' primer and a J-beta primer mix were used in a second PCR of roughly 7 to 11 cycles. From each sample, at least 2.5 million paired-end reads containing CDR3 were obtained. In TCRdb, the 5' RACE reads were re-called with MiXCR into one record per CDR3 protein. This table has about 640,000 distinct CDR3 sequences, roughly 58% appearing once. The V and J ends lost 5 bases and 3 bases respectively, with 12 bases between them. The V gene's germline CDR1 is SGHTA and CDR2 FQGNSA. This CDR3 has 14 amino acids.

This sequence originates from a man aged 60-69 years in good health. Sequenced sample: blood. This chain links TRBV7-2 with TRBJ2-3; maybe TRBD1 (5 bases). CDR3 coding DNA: TGTGCCAGCAGCCCCCGCAGGGTGACAGATACGCAGTATTTT. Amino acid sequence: CASSPRRVTDTQYF.